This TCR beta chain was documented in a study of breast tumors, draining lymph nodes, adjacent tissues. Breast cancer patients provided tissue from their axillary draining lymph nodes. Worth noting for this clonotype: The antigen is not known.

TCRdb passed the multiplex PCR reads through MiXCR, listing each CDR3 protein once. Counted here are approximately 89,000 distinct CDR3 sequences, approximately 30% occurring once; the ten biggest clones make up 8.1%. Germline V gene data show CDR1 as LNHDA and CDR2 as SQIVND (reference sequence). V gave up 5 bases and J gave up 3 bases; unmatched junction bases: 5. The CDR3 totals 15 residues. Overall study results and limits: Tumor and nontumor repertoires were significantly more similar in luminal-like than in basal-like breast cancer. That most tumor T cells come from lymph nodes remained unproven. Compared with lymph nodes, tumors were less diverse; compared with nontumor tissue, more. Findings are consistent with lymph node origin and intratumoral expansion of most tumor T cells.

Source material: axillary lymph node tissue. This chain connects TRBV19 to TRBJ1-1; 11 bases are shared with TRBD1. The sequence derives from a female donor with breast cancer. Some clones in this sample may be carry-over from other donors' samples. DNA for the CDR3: TGTGCCAGTAGTGGGACAGGGGGTAGGCACACTGAAGCTTTCTTT. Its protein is CASSGTGGRHTEAFF.